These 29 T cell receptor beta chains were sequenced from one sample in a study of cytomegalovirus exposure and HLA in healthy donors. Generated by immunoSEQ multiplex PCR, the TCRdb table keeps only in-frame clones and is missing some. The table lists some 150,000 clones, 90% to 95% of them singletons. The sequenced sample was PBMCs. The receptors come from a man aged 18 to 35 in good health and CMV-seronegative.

This CDR3 reads CASSIWTGGYTGELFF. The CDR3 DNA reads as TGTGCCAGTAGTATTTGGACAGGGGGCTACACCGGGGAGCTGTTTTTT. The chain links TRBV19 to TRBJ2-2, with 11 positions matching TRBD1. This CDR3 spans 16 amino acids. With 3 bases clipped from V and 3 bases from J, the junction kept 3 bases outside the gene matches. Germline assignment: CDR1 LNHDA and CDR2 SQIVND (reference sequence).

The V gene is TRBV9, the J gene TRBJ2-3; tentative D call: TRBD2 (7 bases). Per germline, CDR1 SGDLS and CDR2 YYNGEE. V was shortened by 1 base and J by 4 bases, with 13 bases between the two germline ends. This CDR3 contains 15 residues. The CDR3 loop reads CASSVNPGGPDTQYF. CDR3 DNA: TGTGCCAGCAGCGTAAATCCCGGGGGGCCAGATACGCAGTATTTT.

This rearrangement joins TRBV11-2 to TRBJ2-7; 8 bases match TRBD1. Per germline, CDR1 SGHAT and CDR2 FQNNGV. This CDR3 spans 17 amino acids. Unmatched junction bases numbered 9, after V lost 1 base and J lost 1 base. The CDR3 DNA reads TGTGCCAGCAGCTTAGCTCGACAGGGGCGCATTTCCTACGAGCAGTACGTC. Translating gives CASSLARQGRISYEQYV.

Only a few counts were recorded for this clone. The CDR3 loop reads CASSPAGGYV. CDR3 in DNA: TGTGCCAGCAGCCCAGCTGGGGGCTACGTC. The genes are TRBV9 and TRBJ2-7; perhaps TRBD1 as D (6 bases). The CDR3 is made up of 10 amino acids. In germline, CDR1 is SGDLS, CDR2 YYNGEE. Trimming cost V 4 bases and J 13 bases, with 12 bases left between them.

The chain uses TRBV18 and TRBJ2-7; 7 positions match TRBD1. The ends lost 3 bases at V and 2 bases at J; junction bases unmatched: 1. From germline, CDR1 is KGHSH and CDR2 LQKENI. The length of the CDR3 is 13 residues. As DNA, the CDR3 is TGTGCCAGCTCACCCGACAGGGCCTACGAGCAGTACTTC. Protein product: CASSPDRAYEQYF.

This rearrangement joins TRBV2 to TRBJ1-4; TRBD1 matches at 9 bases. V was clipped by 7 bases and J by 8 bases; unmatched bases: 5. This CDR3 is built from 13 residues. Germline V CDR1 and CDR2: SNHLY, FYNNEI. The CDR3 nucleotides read TGTGCCAGCAAGGACGGACAGGGGGAAAAACTGTTTTTT. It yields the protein CASKDGQGEKLFF.

The CDR3 DNA follows: TGTGCCAGCAGCAATCAGCTAGCGGGAGCCCTAACCTCCTACGAGCAGTACGTC. The encoded protein is CASSNQLAGALTSYEQYV. V usage is TRBV21-1 and J usage is TRBJ2-7; the table's D call TRBD2 went unverified against the DNA. TRBV21-1 is noted as a pseudogene. The CDR3 sequence is 18 residues long.

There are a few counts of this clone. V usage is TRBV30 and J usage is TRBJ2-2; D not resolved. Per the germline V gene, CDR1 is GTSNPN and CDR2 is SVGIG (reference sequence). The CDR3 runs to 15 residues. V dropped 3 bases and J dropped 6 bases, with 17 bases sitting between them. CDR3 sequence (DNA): TGTGCCTGGAGGGCCTTAACAAGAGAGGCCGGGGAGCTGTTTTTT. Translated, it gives CAWRALTREAGELFF. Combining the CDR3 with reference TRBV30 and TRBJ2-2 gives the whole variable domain SQTIHQWPATLVQPVGSPLSLECTVEGTSNPNLYWYRQAAGRGLQLLFYSVGIGQISSEVPQNLSASRPQDRQFILSSKKLLLSDSGFYLCAWRALTREAGELFFGEGSRLTVL.

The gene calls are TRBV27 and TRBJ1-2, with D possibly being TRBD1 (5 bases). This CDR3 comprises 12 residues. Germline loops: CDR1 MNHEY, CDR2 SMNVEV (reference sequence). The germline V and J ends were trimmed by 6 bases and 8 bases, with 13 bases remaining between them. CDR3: CASRNSGFGYTF. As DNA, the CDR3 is TGTGCCAGCAGGAATTCAGGGTTCGGCTACACCTTC.

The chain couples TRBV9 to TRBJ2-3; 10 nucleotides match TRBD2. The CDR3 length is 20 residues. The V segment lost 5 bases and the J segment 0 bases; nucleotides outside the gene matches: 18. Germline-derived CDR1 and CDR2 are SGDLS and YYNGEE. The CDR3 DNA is TGTGCCAGCAGTGAAAGGCCCTTAGGACTAGCGGTCTCTAGCACAGATACGCAGTATTTT. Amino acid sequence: CASSERPLGLAVSSTDTQYF. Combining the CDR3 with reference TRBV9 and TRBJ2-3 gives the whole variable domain DSGVTQTPKHLITATGQRVTLRCSPRSGDLSVYWYQQSLDQGLQFLIQYYNGEERAKGNILERFSAQQFPDLHSELNLSSLELGDSALYFCASSERPLGLAVSSTDTQYFGPGTRLTVL.

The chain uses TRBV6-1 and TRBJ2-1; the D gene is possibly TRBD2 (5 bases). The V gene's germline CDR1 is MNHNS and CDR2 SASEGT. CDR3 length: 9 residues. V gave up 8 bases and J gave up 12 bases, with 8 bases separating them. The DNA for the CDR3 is TGTGCCAGCCAACGGGGGCAGTTCTTC. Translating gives CASQRGQFF.

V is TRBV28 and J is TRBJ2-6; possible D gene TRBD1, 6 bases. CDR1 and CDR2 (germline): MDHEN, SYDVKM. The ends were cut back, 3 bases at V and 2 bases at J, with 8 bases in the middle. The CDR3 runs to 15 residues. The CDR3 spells CASSFAGAGANVLTF. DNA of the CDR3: TGTGCCAGCAGTTTCGCAGGGGCTGGGGCCAACGTCCTGACTTTC.

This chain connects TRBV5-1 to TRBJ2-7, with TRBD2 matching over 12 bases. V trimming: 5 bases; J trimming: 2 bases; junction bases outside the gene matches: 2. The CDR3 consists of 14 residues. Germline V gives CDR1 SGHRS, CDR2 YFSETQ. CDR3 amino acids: CASRTSGGPYEQYF. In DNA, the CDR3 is TGCGCCAGCAGAACTAGCGGGGGGCCCTACGAGCAGTACTTC. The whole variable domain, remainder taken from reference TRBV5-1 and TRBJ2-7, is KAGVTQTPRYLIKTRGQQVTLSCSPISGHRSVSWYQQTPGQGLQFLFEYFSETQRNKGNFPGRFSGRQFSNSRSEMNVSTLELGDSALYLCASRTSGGPYEQYFGPGTRLTVT.

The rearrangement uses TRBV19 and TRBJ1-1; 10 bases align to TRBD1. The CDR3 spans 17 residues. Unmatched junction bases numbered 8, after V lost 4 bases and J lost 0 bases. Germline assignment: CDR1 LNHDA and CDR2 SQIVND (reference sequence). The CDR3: CASSTRTGGTMNTEAFF. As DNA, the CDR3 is TGTGCCAGTAGTACCCGGACAGGGGGTACCATGAACACTGAAGCTTTCTTT.

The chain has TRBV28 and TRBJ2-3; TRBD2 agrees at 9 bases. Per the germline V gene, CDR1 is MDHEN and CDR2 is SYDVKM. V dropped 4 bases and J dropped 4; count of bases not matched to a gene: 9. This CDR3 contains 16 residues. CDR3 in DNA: TGTGCCAGCAGTTCCCCTGCGGGAGGGGGAGCAGATACGCAGTATTTT. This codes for CASSSPAGGGADTQYF.

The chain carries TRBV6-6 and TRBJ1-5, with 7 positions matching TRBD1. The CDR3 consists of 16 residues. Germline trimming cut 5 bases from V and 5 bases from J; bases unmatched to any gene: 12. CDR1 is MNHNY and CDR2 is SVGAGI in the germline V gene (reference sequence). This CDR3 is CASSPRETGIDQPQHF. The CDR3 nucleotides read TGTGCCAGCAGTCCACGAGAGACAGGGATCGATCAGCCCCAGCATTTT.

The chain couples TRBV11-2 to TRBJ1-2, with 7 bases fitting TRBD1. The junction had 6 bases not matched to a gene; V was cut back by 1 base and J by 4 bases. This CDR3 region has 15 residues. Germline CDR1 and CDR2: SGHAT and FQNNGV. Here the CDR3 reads CASSLGRQGTYGYTF. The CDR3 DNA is TGTGCCAGCAGCTTAGGCCGACAGGGCACCTATGGCTACACCTTC.

The CDR3 loop is CASSLGTVDEKLFF. The CDR3, as DNA: TGTGCCAGCAGCTTAGGGACAGTAGATGAAAAACTGTTTTTT. V usage is TRBV7-9 and J usage is TRBJ1-4; perhaps TRBD1 as D (6 bases). V was clipped by 1 base and J by 6 bases, with 9 bases between them. From germline, CDR1 is SEHNR and CDR2 FQNEAQ (reference sequence). The CDR3 is 14 amino acids.

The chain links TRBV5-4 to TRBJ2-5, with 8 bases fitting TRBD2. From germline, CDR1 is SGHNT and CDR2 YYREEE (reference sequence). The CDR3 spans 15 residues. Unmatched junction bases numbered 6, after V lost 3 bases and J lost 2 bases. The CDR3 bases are TGTGCCAGCAGCTCCCCCCCGGGGGGGCAAGAGACCCAGTACTTC. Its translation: CASSSPPGGQETQYF.

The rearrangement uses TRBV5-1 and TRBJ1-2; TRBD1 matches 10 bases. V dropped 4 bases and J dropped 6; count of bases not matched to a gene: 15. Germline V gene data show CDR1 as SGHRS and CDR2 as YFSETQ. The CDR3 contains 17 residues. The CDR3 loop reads CASSKKPLPGQGNGYTF. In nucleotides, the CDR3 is TGCGCCAGCAGCAAAAAACCCCTACCGGGACAGGGGAATGGCTACACCTTC.

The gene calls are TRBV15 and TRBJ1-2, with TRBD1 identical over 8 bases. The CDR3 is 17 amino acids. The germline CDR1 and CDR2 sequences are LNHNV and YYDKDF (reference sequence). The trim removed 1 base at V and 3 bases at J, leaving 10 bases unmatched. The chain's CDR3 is CATSRVTGRGQDYGYTF. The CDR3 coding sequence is TGTGCCACCAGCAGAGTGACAGGGAGGGGACAGGACTATGGCTACACCTTC. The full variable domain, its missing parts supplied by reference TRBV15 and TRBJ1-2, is DAMVIQNPRYQVTQFGKPVTLSCSQTLNHNVMYWYQQKSSQAPKLLFHYYDKDFNNEADTPDNFQSRRPNTSFCFLDIRSPGLGDTAMYLCATSRVTGRGQDYGYTFGSGTRLTVV.

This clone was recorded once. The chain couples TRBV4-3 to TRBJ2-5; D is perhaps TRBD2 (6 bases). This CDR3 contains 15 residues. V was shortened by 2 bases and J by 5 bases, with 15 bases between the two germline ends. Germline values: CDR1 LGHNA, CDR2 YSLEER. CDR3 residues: CASSQPRGFRETQYF. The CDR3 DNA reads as TGCGCCAGCAGCCAACCCCGGGGGTTTCGGGAGACCCAGTACTTC.

CDR3 in DNA: TGCGCCAGCAGCTCCACTAGCGGGAGTGCCGGGGAGCTGTTTTTT. Translating gives CASSSTSGSAGELFF. The chain uses TRBV5-1 and TRBJ2-2; the match to TRBD2 covers 11 bases. Germline V gene sequence: CDR1 SGHRS, CDR2 YFSETQ. The CDR3 is 15 residues long. V shed 3 bases, J shed 6 bases, and the junction held 4 bases outside the gene matches. Complete variable domain (other parts from reference TRBV5-1 and TRBJ2-2): KAGVTQTPRYLIKTRGQQVTLSCSPISGHRSVSWYQQTPGQGLQFLFEYFSETQRNKGNFPGRFSGRQFSNSRSEMNVSTLELGDSALYLCASSSTSGSAGELFFGEGSRLTVL.

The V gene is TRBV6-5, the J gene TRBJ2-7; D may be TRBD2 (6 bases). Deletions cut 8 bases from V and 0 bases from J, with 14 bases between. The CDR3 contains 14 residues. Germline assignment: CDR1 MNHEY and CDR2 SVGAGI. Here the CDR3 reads CASASGTASYEQYF. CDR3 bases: TGTGCCAGCGCTTCCGGGACTGCCTCCTACGAGCAGTACTTC.

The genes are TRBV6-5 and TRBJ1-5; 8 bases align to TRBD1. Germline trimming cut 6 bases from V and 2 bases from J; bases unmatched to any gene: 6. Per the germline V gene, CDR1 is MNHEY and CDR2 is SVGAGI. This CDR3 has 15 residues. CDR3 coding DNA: TGTGCCAGCAGACAGGACAGGGTGGGCAATCAGCCCCAGCATTTT. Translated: CASRQDRVGNQPQHF.

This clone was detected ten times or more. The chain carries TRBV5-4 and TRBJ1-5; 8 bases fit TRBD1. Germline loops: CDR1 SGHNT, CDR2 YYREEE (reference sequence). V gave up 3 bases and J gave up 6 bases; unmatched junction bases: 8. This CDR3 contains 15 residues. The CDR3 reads CASSSDRELGQPQHF. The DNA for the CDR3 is TGTGCCAGCAGCTCGGACAGGGAGTTGGGTCAGCCCCAGCATTTT.

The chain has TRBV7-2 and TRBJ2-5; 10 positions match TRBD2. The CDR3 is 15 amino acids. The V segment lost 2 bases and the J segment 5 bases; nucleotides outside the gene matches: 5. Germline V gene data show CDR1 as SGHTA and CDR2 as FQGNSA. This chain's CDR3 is CASSLLAGARETQYF. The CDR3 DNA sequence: TGTGCCAGCAGCTTACTAGCGGGAGCTCGGGAGACCCAGTACTTC.

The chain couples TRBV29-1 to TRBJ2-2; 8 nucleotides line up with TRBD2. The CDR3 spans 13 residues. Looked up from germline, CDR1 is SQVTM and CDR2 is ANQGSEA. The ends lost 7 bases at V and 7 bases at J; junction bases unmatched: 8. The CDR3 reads CSGRTSKGGELFF. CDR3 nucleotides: TGCAGCGGGCGGACTAGCAAGGGCGGGGAGCTGTTTTTT.

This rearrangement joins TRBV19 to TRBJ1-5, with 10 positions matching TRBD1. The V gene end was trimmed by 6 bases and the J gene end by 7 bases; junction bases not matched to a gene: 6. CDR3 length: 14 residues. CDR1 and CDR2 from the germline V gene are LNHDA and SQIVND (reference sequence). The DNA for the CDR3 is TGTGCCAGTAGCGTGACAGGGGGCAGGCAGCCCCAGCATTTT. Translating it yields CASSVTGGRQPQHF.